These 32 T cell receptor beta chains were all obtained from the same sample, sequenced in a study of blood T cell repertoires in COVID-19. Profiling relied on immunoSEQ multiplex PCR, and the TCRdb table lists in-frame clones only, not all of them. The table records fewer than 120,000 clones, 82% of them present only once. The sequencing input was peripheral blood. The receptors shown here come from a woman aged 60-75 years with acute or convalescent COVID-19.

This chain joins TRBV5-1 and TRBJ1-1; the D is unclear. The V and J ends lost 2 bases and 7 bases respectively, with 18 bases between them. This CDR3 contains 15 residues. The V gene's germline CDR1 is SGHRS and CDR2 YFSETQ. The CDR3 DNA is TGCGCCAGCAGCTTACGTGTCAGTTCTTCGTTTGAAGCTTTCTTT. Protein: CASSLRVSSSFEAFF.

This chain uses TRBV5-4 with TRBJ1-5; 9 bases fit TRBD1. J was trimmed by 1 base and V by 4 bases; bases with no gene match: 3. The CDR3 covers 15 residues. The germline gives CDR1 SGHNT, CDR2 YYREEE (reference sequence). The CDR3 DNA reads TGTGCCAGCAGCCTAGGGACAGGGAGCAATCAGCCCCAGCATTTT. Translation gives CASSLGTGSNQPQHF.

A note on this clone: A read error may be the cause here, since a much bigger clone is one base away. Other DNA sequences from this sample encode an identical CDR3 as well. The rearrangement links TRBV7-3 to TRBJ2-5; 7 nucleotides match TRBD1. In germline, CDR1 is SGHTA, CDR2 FQGTGA. The CDR3 consists of 14 residues. V lost 5 bases and J lost 2; bases outside the gene matches: 5. The CDR3 DNA reads as TGTGCCAGCAGCCCCGGGACAGCTCAAGAGACCCAGTACTTC. This translates into CASSPGTAQETQYF. Based on the CDR3 plus reference TRBV7-3 and TRBJ2-5, the full variable domain is GAGVSQTPSNKVTEKGKYVELRCDPISGHTALYWYRQSLGQGPEFLIYFQGTGAADDSGLPNDRFFAVRPEGSVSTLKIQRTERGDSAVYLCASSPGTAQETQYFGPGTRLLVL.

The CDR3 bases are TGTGCCTGGAGTGCCGGACAGGGACATAATTCACCCCTCCACTTT. Protein product: CAWSAGQGHNSPLHF. This chain joins TRBV30 and TRBJ1-6, with 8 bases lining up with TRBD1. V was pared by 1 base and J by 5 bases, with 4 bases of the junction left unmatched. The germline V gene has CDR1 GTSNPN and CDR2 SVGIG (reference sequence). This CDR3 has 15 residues.

V gene TRBV18 combines with J gene TRBJ1-2, with a weak D call TRBD1 (6 bases). With 0 bases removed from V and 6 bases from J, the gap between germline ends came to 14 bases. The CDR3 runs 15 residues. Per the germline V gene, CDR1 is KGHSH and CDR2 is LQKENI. In nucleotides, the CDR3 is TGTGCCAGCTCACCACCATCCAGGGGATTGGATGGCTACACCTTC. Its protein is CASSPPSRGLDGYTF.

The chain joins TRBV7-3 to TRBJ2-2; TRBD2 is a possible D gene (5 bases). Trimming cost V 5 bases and J 7 bases, with 17 bases left between them. The CDR3 spans 15 residues. Germline lookup yields CDR1 SGHTA and CDR2 FQGTGA. The CDR3 DNA reads TGTGCCAGCAGCCAGAGGGCCGGGTTCGGCGGGGAGCTGTTTTTT. This sequence encodes CASSQRAGFGGELFF.

This chain links TRBV6-2 or TRBV6-3 with TRBJ2-3; the match to TRBD2 covers 10 bases. The V gene's germline CDR1 is MNHEY and CDR2 SVGEGT. Losses at the gene ends were 4 bases for V and 2 bases for J; bases not matched to a gene: 3. There are 15 residues in the CDR3. The CDR3 spells CASSLAGGYTDTQYF. DNA for the CDR3: TGTGCCAGCAGTTTAGCGGGGGGCTACACAGATACGCAGTATTTT.

This chain joins TRBV6-6 and TRBJ1-4; D unclear. The V and J ends lost 4 bases and 5 bases respectively, with 14 bases between them. The germline V gene has CDR1 MNHNY and CDR2 SVGAGI (reference sequence). The CDR3 runs to 15 residues. For the CDR3, the DNA is TGTGCCAGCAGTTCCGCAGGTGGCGGGAATGAAAAACTGTTTTTT. It specifies CASSSAGGGNEKLFF.

V is TRBV4-3 and J is TRBJ2-1; D is perhaps TRBD2 (5 bases). V was shortened by 3 bases and J by 6 bases, with 12 bases between the two germline ends. This CDR3 is 14 amino acids long. CDR1 is LGHNA and CDR2 is YSLEER in the germline V gene. As DNA, the CDR3 is TGCGCCAGCAGCCACCGAGACCGGGGCAATGAGCAGTTCTTC. Amino acids: CASSHRDRGNEQFF.

This sequence joins TRBV27 and TRBJ1-1; D not certain. V shed 1 base and J shed 5 bases, with 8 bases lying between them. This CDR3 is built from 13 residues. CDR1 is MNHEY and CDR2 is SMNVEV in the germline V gene (reference sequence). The CDR3 nucleotides read TGTGCCAGCAGTTTATACAGAAATACTGAAGCTTTCTTT. It yields the protein CASSLYRNTEAFF.

The chain is built from TRBV7-6 and TRBJ2-7, with TRBD1 identical over 9 bases. The germline V gene encodes CDR1 SGHVS and CDR2 FNYEAQ. V lost 0 bases to trimming and J lost 2 bases; unmatched junction nucleotides: 8. The CDR3 sequence is 17 residues long. CDR3 DNA sequence: TGTGCCAGCAGCTTAGCCATCGGGACAGGGAATACCTACGAGCAGTACTTC. It is translated as CASSLAIGTGNTYEQYF.

This clone has a handful of counts. The rearrangement links TRBV27 to TRBJ2-7; the D gene is possibly TRBD2 (5 bases). The CDR3 spans 12 residues. Germline CDR1 and CDR2: MNHEY and SMNVEV (reference sequence). The V gene lost 2 bases and the J gene lost 11 bases, with 13 bases spanning the gap. CDR3 in DNA: TGTGCCAGCAGTTTAGTCGGGCTGGAGGAGTACTTC. Translated: CASSLVGLEEYF.

The V gene is TRBV24-1, the J gene TRBJ2-5; weak D call: TRBD2 (6 bases). The CDR3 covers 16 residues. Germline V gene lookup returns CDR1 KGHDR and CDR2 SFDVKD. Trimming removed 3 bases at V and 4 bases at J, with 17 bases between. Written as DNA, the CDR3 is TGTGCCACCAGTGATCCGGCGGGGAGCGCCAGAGAGACCCAGTACTTC. It translates to CATSDPAGSARETQYF.

This chain links TRBV7-2 with TRBJ2-7; 9 positions agree with TRBD1. Germline loops: CDR1 SGHTA, CDR2 FQGNSA. The CDR3 spans 15 residues. Trimming took 5 bases from V and 3 from J; bases not matched to a gene: 8. Here the CDR3 DNA reads TGTGCCAGCAGCCCAAGGAGGACAGGGGTCTACGAGCAGTACTTC. Its translation: CASSPRRTGVYEQYF.

CDR3 protein: CASSWGLQLGYGYTF. The CDR3 DNA sequence: TGTGCCAGTAGTTGGGGACTTCAACTAGGCTATGGCTACACCTTC. The chain has TRBV19 and TRBJ1-2; weak D call: TRBD1 (5 bases). V was cut by 5 bases and J by 4 bases, with 17 bases left in between. Germline CDR1 and CDR2: LNHDA and SQIVND (reference sequence). This CDR3 contains 15 residues.

The chain joins TRBV14 to TRBJ2-7; TRBD1 matches 7 bases. This CDR3 is built from 14 residues. The trim removed 4 bases at V and 3 bases at J, leaving 6 bases unmatched. Looked up from germline, CDR1 is SGHDN and CDR2 is FVKESK. The chain's CDR3 is CASSLGTEFYEQYF. The CDR3, as DNA: TGTGCCAGCAGCCTTGGGACAGAATTCTACGAGCAGTACTTC.

The genes are TRBV2 and TRBJ1-2; weak D call: TRBD1 (6 bases). In germline, CDR1 is SNHLY, CDR2 FYNNEI. This CDR3 is built from 15 residues. V dropped 6 bases and J dropped 8 bases, with 22 bases sitting between them. The CDR3 region has the DNA TGTGCCAGCAGATTGGGTACAGGGCCATTGGGCGGCTACACCTTC. Translation: CASRLGTGPLGGYTF.

V usage is TRBV2 and J usage is TRBJ2-7; D may be TRBD1 (6 bases). The CDR3 runs 13 residues. Germline CDR1 and CDR2: SNHLY and FYNNEI. Between the trimmed V and J ends, which lost 6 bases and 2 bases, there was a span of 11 bases. CDR3 bases: TGTGCCAGCAGACACCCAGGGGCCTACGAGCAGTACTTC. Amino acid sequence: CASRHPGAYEQYF.

The chain joins TRBV3-1 (or the pseudogene TRBV3-2) to TRBJ2-5; 11 bases map to TRBD2. Germline V gives CDR1 LGHDT, CDR2 YNNKEL (reference sequence). This CDR3 has 15 amino acids. Germline trimming cut 6 bases from V and 1 base from J; bases unmatched to any gene: 4. This CDR3 reads CASRLTSGGQETQYF. CDR3 DNA: TGTGCCAGCAGGCTTACTAGCGGGGGCCAAGAGACCCAGTACTTC.

This chain uses TRBV6-6 with TRBJ2-7; 7 bases align to TRBD1. The CDR3 consists of 15 residues. The germline CDR1 and CDR2 sequences are MNHNY and SVGAGI (reference sequence). V gave up 5 bases and J gave up 6 bases; unmatched junction bases: 13. This chain's CDR3 is CASSLTGTASAEQYF. The CDR3 DNA sequence: TGTGCCAGCAGTCTAACCGGGACAGCGTCAGCCGAGCAGTACTTC.

This clone was picked up one time. This chain joins TRBV5-1 and TRBJ1-1, with TRBD1 matching 8 bases. Per the germline V gene, CDR1 is SGHRS and CDR2 is YFSETQ. The ends lost 5 bases at V and 5 bases at J; junction bases unmatched: 8. The CDR3 runs to 14 residues. CDR3 in DNA: TGCGCCAGCAGAGACCCAGGGGGCGAGACTGAAGCTTTCTTT. It encodes CASRDPGGETEAFF.

The chain has TRBV28 and TRBJ1-5; D is undetermined. The CDR3 loop spans 14 amino acids. Per the germline V gene, CDR1 is MDHEN and CDR2 is SYDVKM. V lost 7 bases, J lost 7 bases, and 17 bases lay in between. In DNA, the CDR3 is TGTGCCAGCACCGCCCAGGTTCGCTACCAGCCCCAGCATTTT. Its translation: CASTAQVRYQPQHF.

The rearrangement links TRBV7-3 to TRBJ2-3; 8 bases are a match to TRBD1. V trimming: 5 bases; J trimming: 2 bases; junction bases outside the gene matches: 6. The CDR3 runs 15 residues. From germline, CDR1 is SGHTA and CDR2 FQGTGA. The CDR3 here is CASSPWDRFTDTQYF. As DNA, the CDR3 is TGTGCCAGCAGCCCCTGGGACAGGTTCACAGATACGCAGTATTTT. The full variable domain, completed using reference TRBV7-3 and TRBJ2-3, is GAGVSQTPSNKVTEKGKYVELRCDPISGHTALYWYRQSLGQGPEFLIYFQGTGAADDSGLPNDRFFAVRPEGSVSTLKIQRTERGDSAVYLCASSPWDRFTDTQYFGPGTRLTVL.

The CDR3 DNA follows: TGTGCCAGCAGCCCCGACAGGGTTCGAACTGAAGCTTTCTTT. Translation gives CASSPDRVRTEAFF. The chain joins TRBV7-2 to TRBJ1-1, with 7 bases identical to TRBD1. Trimming removed 5 bases from V and 5 bases from J; junction bases left unmatched: 8. Germline V lookup: CDR1 SGHTA, CDR2 FQGNSA. The length of the CDR3 is 14 residues.

The V and J genes are TRBV30 and TRBJ2-7, with no clear D. The germline CDR1 and CDR2 sequences are GTSNPN and SVGIG (reference sequence). Trimming removed 4 bases from V and 6 bases from J, with 13 bases in between. The CDR3 has 12 residues. The CDR3 protein is CAWIRTSGEQYF. DNA for the CDR3: TGTGCCTGGATAAGAACCTCGGGCGAGCAGTACTTC.

The chain links TRBV15 to TRBJ2-7; TRBD1 aligns across 9 bases. The germline V gene encodes CDR1 LNHNV and CDR2 YYDKDF (reference sequence). The CDR3 totals 15 residues. Trimming at V came to 0 bases and at J to 2 bases, leaving 2 bases not matched to a gene. The CDR3 bases are TGTGCCACCAGCAGAGATCGGGACAGGGCCTACGAGCAGTACTTC. This codes for CATSRDRDRAYEQYF.

The chain links TRBV19 to TRBJ2-7; 9 bases are a match to TRBD2. The CDR3 runs 13 residues. V shed 9 bases, J shed 0 bases, and the junction held 3 bases outside the gene matches. CDR1 is LNHDA and CDR2 is SQIVND in the germline V gene (reference sequence). CDR3 amino acids: CASGLATSYEQYF. In nucleotides, the CDR3 is TGTGCCAGCGGACTAGCGACCTCCTACGAGCAGTACTTC. Variable domain in full (rest from reference TRBV19 and TRBJ2-7): DGGITQSPKYLFRKEGQNVTLSCEQNLNHDAMYWYRQDPGQGLRLIYYSQIVNDFQKGDIAEGYSVSREKKESFPLTVTSAQKNPTAFYLCASGLATSYEQYFGPGTRLTVT.

This chain connects TRBV29-1 to TRBJ1-2, with D tentatively TRBD1 (5 bases). V was trimmed by 3 bases and J by 0 bases, leaving 11 bases between them. The CDR3 totals 14 residues. Germline values: CDR1 SQVTM, CDR2 ANQGSEA. The CDR3 DNA reads TGCAGCGTTGAGCCCAGGGTTACTAACTATGGCTACACCTTC. It is translated as CSVEPRVTNYGYTF.

The rearrangement links TRBV7-3 to TRBJ2-3, with 14 bases matching TRBD2. Germline trimming cut 3 bases from V and 6 bases from J; bases unmatched to any gene: 5. Germline assignment: CDR1 SGHTA and CDR2 FQGTGA. The CDR3 spans 16 residues. The CDR3, as DNA: TGTGCCAGCAGCTTGCCGGGACTAGCGGGGGCGGATACGCAGTATTTT. Its translation: CASSLPGLAGADTQYF.

This clone was picked up a small number of times. The rearrangement joins TRBV4-1 to TRBJ2-4; TRBD2 might be the D (6 bases). Germline V lookup: CDR1 MGHRA, CDR2 YSYEKL. This CDR3 region has 15 residues. V lost 4 bases to trimming and J lost 1 base, with 11 bases between them. The CDR3 sequence is CASSPWGEAKNIQYF. The CDR3 DNA sequence: TGCGCCAGCAGCCCCTGGGGGGAGGCCAAAAACATTCAGTACTTC.

CDR3 sequence: CASSAAGTSAILDGTDTQYF. The CDR3 bases are TGTGCCAGCAGCGCAGCCGGGACTAGCGCCATATTAGACGGCACAGATACGCAGTATTTT. This sequence joins TRBV5-4 and TRBJ2-3; the match to TRBD2 covers 10 bases. The CDR3 is made up of 20 amino acids. Trimming took 4 bases from V and 1 from J; bases not matched to a gene: 18. Germline CDR1 is SGHNT and CDR2 is YYREEE (reference sequence).

This chain uses TRBV7-2 with TRBJ2-2; TRBD2 matches 7 bases. Germline CDR1 is SGHTA and CDR2 is FQGNSA. The V gene end was trimmed by 4 bases and the J gene end by 8 bases; junction bases not matched to a gene: 10. This CDR3 has 15 residues. CDR3 sequence reads: CASSWNSGEYGELFF. The CDR3, as DNA: TGTGCCAGCAGCTGGAACAGCGGGGAATATGGGGAGCTGTTTTTT.